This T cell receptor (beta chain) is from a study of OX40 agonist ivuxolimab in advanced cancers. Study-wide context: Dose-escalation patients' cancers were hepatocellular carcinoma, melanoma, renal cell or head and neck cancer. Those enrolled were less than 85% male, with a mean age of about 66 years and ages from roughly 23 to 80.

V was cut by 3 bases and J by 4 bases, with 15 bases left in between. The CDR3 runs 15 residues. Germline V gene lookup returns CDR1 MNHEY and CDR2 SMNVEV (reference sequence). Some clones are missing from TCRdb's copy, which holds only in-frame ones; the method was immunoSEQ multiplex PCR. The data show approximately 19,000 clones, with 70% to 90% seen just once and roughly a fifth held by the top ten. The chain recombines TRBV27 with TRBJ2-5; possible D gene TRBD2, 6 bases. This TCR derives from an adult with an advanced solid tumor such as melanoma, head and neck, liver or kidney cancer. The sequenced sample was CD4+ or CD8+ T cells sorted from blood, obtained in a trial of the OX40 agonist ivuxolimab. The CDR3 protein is CASSFGGSDGETQYF. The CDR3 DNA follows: TGTGCCAGCAGTTTCGGAGGGAGCGACGGAGAGACCCAGTACTTC.